These T cell receptor beta chains were read from a single sample in a study of T cell responses to AZD1222 COVID-19 vaccine. Produced via immunoSEQ multiplex PCR; TCRdb's table is partial and in-frame only. Counted here are tens of thousands of clones, 86% occurring once; the ten biggest clones make up about 10%. Sample: peripheral blood, taken on day 0 of AZD1222 vaccination. Receptor source: an adult in good health. The conserved cysteine and the conserved F or W are not part of the CDR3 here. A row's size may be missing; if present it is once, few, many or a size class.

J gene | V gene | clone size | CDR3 protein
TRBJ2-7 | TRBV6-5 | once | ASSYTVSSSYEQY
TRBJ1-6 | TRBV28 | once | ASSLPRGQGNNSPLH
TRBJ2-7 | TRBV27 | NA | ASSLSRDYEQY
TRBJ2-4 | TRBV2 | NA | ASSDNIQY
TRBJ2-3 | TRBV7-2 | NA | ASSLGGAGGDTQY
TRBJ2-1 | TRBV5-4 | NA | ASSDGLAPMDNEQF
TRBJ2-7 | TRBV5-8 | NA | ASSLPNYEQY
TRBJ1-6 | TRBV18 | NA | ASSLVAGGDNSPLH
TRBJ2-7 | TRBV27 | NA | ASSASLAGASYEQY
TRBJ1-5 | TRBV19 | once | ASSTARNSNQPQH